The present T cell receptor beta chain was sequenced within a study of regulatory T cells in long-lasting Graves disease. Libraries of TCR beta came from iRepertoire HTBI primers plus Arm-PCR of CDR3 regions. TCRdb re-analysed the multiplex PCR reads in MiXCR, keeping a single row per CDR3 protein. This repertoire shows around 250,000 distinct CDR3 sequences, around 18% found once; its top ten account for about 14%. CDR1 and CDR2 (germline): SEHNR, FQNEAQ (reference sequence). Trimming cost V 0 bases and J 9 bases, with 10 bases left between them. The CDR3 extends over 13 amino acids. As to time point: newly diagnosed GD, antithyroid drugs for less than 3 months. Generation of the TCR library employed RNA extracted from PBMCs. This clonotype has ten or more counts. The same sample was also studied in work on T cells in Graves' hyperthyroidism and ophthalmopathy. That work states: Graves' hyperthyroidism qualified as stable when ophthalmopathy did not progress within 18 months. Most thyroid clonotypes expanded above 0.001 were also detected in blood.

This chain joins TRBV7-9 and TRBJ2-3; D uncertain. The TCR sequence derives from a woman aged 30 to 39 with Graves disease. The sequencing here drew on peripheral blood mononuclear cells (PBMCs), taken at new diagnosis, from a patient treated with antithyroid drugs. CDR3 region: CASSLAWPITQYF. In DNA, the CDR3 is TGTGCCAGCAGCTTAGCGTGGCCTATCACGCAGTATTTT.